A single sample gave rise to the 18 T cell receptor beta chains below, sequenced in a study of T-cell reconstitution after alpha-beta-depleted transplantation in children. During its preparation, the TCRbeta library received unique molecular identifiers. MiXCR, run by TCRdb on the PCR reads, gives a single entry per CDR3 protein. The sample yields a few hundred thousand distinct CDR3 sequences, approximately 12% seen once. The source material was PBMCs from the stem cell graft donor, sampled from the stem cell graft. These receptors came from a human donor who donated a stem cell graft to a child with combined immunodeficiency.

This clonotype was detected only a few times. V and J are TRBV7-4 and TRBJ1-5; weak D call: TRBD1 (6 bases). CDR3 length: 17 residues. V was clipped by 8 bases and J by 5 bases, with 25 bases between them. CDR1 SGHVT and CDR2 SQSDAQ come from the germline V gene. In nucleotides, the CDR3 is TGTGCCAGCCATCCCCGGGGAGGGGGATTTGGTGATCAGCCCCAGCATTTT. Amino acid sequence: CASHPRGGGFGDQPQHF.

This clonotype was counted many times. The J gene is TRBJ2-1, the V gene TRBV20-1; TRBD2 matches at 9 bases. This CDR3 is 19 amino acids long. The V segment lost 0 bases and the J segment 5 bases; nucleotides outside the gene matches: 17. Germline CDR1 and CDR2: DFQATT and SNEGSKA (reference sequence). CDR3 DNA: TGCAGTGCTAGAGATTTCTGGGGAGCCAGCGGGGGGCGAAACAATGAGCAGTTCTTC. It codes for CSARDFWGASGGRNNEQFF.

This clonotype was detected a few times. This rearrangement joins TRBV15 to TRBJ2-1; 7 bases align to TRBD1. CDR3 length equals 16 residues. Germline loops: CDR1 LNHNV, CDR2 YYDKDF (reference sequence). Trimming took 0 bases from V and 2 from J; bases not matched to a gene: 4. CDR3: CATSRDRQGPYNEQFF. Here the CDR3 DNA reads TGTGCCACCAGCAGAGATAGACAGGGCCCCTACAATGAGCAGTTCTTC.

The V call is TRBV25-1, the J call TRBJ2-2, with TRBD2 matching over 7 bases. The CDR3 consists of 15 residues. CDR1 and CDR2 (germline): MGHDK, SYGVNS. J lost 1 base, V lost 7 bases, and 6 bases had no gene match. CDR3 sequence: CASKLGGKNTGELFF. CDR3 nucleotides: TGTGCCAGCAAACTGGGGGGGAAGAACACCGGGGAGCTGTTTTTT.

This clonotype has only a few counts. J is TRBJ2-3 and V is TRBV9, with TRBD2 matching over 7 bases. Trimming removed 4 bases from V and 0 bases from J; junction bases left unmatched: 8. Per germline, CDR1 SGDLS and CDR2 YYNGEE. This CDR3 is 16 amino acids long. The CDR3 protein is CASSPRAGTSTDTQYF. For the CDR3, the DNA is TGTGCCAGCAGCCCCCGAGCGGGAACAAGCACAGATACGCAGTATTTT.

V gene TRBV5-1 combines with J gene TRBJ1-1; 7 nucleotides agree with TRBD1. Losses at the gene ends were 1 base for V and 5 bases for J; bases not matched to a gene: 5. The CDR3 spans 14 residues. Germline V gives CDR1 SGHRS, CDR2 YFSETQ. CDR3 DNA: TGCGCCAGCAGCTTGAGACAGGGTGAGACTGAAGCTTTCTTT. This sequence encodes CASSLRQGETEAFF.

The table lists this clonotype with a few counts. This chain joins TRBV27 and TRBJ2-1; unclear D gene. The V end was cut by 3 bases, the J end by 5 bases, with 11 bases between. The length of the CDR3 is 14 residues. Germline loops: CDR1 MNHEY, CDR2 SMNVEV (reference sequence). The CDR3 protein is CASSLGSANNEQFF. CDR3 sequence (DNA): TGTGCCAGCAGTTTGGGCTCCGCCAACAATGAGCAGTTCTTC.

The chain links TRBV29-1 to TRBJ2-5; 14 bases fit TRBD2. The CDR3 is made up of 14 amino acids. J was trimmed by 4 bases and V by 6 bases; bases with no gene match: 4. The germline CDR1 and CDR2 sequences are SQVTM and ANQGSEA. In DNA form, the CDR3 reads TGCAGCGTAGCTGGACTAGCGGGAGGAGAGACCCAGTACTTC. Its protein product is CSVAGLAGGETQYF.

The sample holds a few counts of this clonotype. Mismatch with germline at one junction end may stem from a read error. The V gene is TRBV6-1, the J gene TRBJ1-2; tentative D call: TRBD1 (5 bases). There are 13 residues in the CDR3. CDR1 is MNHNS, CDR2 SASEGT, per germline. CDR3 sequence reads: CASRPSTDYRYTF. The DNA for the CDR3 is TGTGCCAGCAGACCTTCGACAGACTATCGCTACACCTTC.

This clonotype was detected ten times or more. The chain couples TRBV20-1 to TRBJ2-5, with TRBD2 matching 10 bases. Per germline, CDR1 DFQATT and CDR2 SNEGSKA (reference sequence). Trimming cost V 8 bases and J 4 bases; bases outside gene matches: 10. The CDR3 is made up of 14 amino acids. This chain's CDR3 is CSSSGRAISETQYF. The CDR3 nucleotides read TGCAGTTCCAGCGGGAGGGCGATATCAGAGACCCAGTACTTC.

This clonotype occurred a few times. The chain joins TRBV15 to TRBJ2-5; 14 positions match TRBD2. J lost 4 bases, V lost 3 bases, and 22 bases had no gene match. The CDR3 runs to 22 residues. Germline V CDR1 and CDR2: LNHNV, YYDKDF (reference sequence). The CDR3 reads CATSRVPKVPDRLAGGGETQYF. CDR3 DNA sequence: TGTGCCACCAGCAGGGTCCCCAAGGTGCCCGACCGACTAGCGGGGGGGGGAGAGACCCAGTACTTC.

The chain uses TRBV12-3 or TRBV12-4 and TRBJ2-3, with D perhaps TRBD2 (6 bases). The CDR3 is made up of 15 amino acids. Trimming removed 5 bases at V and 1 base at J, with 13 bases between. The CDR3 DNA is TGTGCCAGCAGTATACCGGGAGTTGGCACAGATACGCAGTATTTT. Translation: CASSIPGVGTDTQYF.

Ten or more counts support this clonotype. This chain uses TRBV12-3 or TRBV12-4 with TRBJ2-7; TRBD1 aligns across 12 bases. This CDR3 is built from 15 residues. V lost 3 bases, J lost 5 bases, and 5 bases stayed unmatched. This CDR3 reads CASSFGDRGRDEQYF. CDR3 coding DNA: TGTGCCAGCAGTTTTGGGGACAGGGGGCGTGACGAGCAGTACTTC.

This clonotype was seen at least ten times. The rearrangement links TRBV20-1 to TRBJ2-7; TRBD1 aligns across 9 bases. V dropped 6 bases and J dropped 3; count of bases not matched to a gene: 9. This CDR3 spans 14 amino acids. Germline V gives CDR1 DFQATT, CDR2 SNEGSKA (reference sequence). The CDR3 reads CSAGDRVQGYEQYF. As DNA, the CDR3 is TGCAGTGCAGGGGACAGGGTGCAGGGCTACGAGCAGTACTTC.

This clonotype was seen at least ten times. The genes are TRBV4-2 and TRBJ2-7, with 7 bases lining up with TRBD1. In germline, CDR1 is LGHNA, CDR2 YNFKEQ. The CDR3 has 15 amino acids. J gave up 0 bases and V 2 bases, and 4 bases lay outside the gene matches. CDR3 DNA sequence: TGTGCCAGCAGCCAATCCCGGGACAGCTCCTACGAGCAGTACTTC. It yields the protein CASSQSRDSSYEQYF.

The J gene is TRBJ2-3, the V gene TRBV7-9; D is perhaps TRBD1 or TRBD2 (5 bases each). V shed 1 base and J shed 5 bases, with 7 bases lying between them. This CDR3 is built from 13 residues. Per germline, CDR1 SEHNR and CDR2 FQNEAQ (reference sequence). In DNA form, the CDR3 reads TGTGCCAGCAGCTTAGGGGGGTTAGATACGCAGTATTTT. It is translated as CASSLGGLDTQYF.

This clonotype was recorded many times. This rearrangement joins TRBV5-5 to TRBJ2-3; D is unclear. Germline CDR1 and CDR2: SGHKS and YYEKEE (reference sequence). V lost 5 bases and J 4 bases, leaving 17 bases between the germline ends. The length of the CDR3 is 15 residues. The DNA of the CDR3 is TGTGCCAGCAGTTCGGGCGCCGGCGGCGCAGATACGCAGTATTTT. It specifies CASSSGAGGADTQYF.

The chain is built from TRBV12-3 or TRBV12-4 and TRBJ1-6; D is possibly TRBD1 (6 bases). V lost 7 bases and J lost 9, with 10 bases in between. This CDR3 is built from 12 residues. CDR3 region: CASTRGVSPLHF. DNA for the CDR3: TGTGCCAGCACCAGGGGTGTTTCACCCCTCCACTTT.